These 23 T cell receptor beta chains came from one sample sequenced in a study of Ad26.COV2.S vaccination and SARS-CoV-2 variants. Only in-frame clones appear in the TCRdb table, and some are missing; sequencing was by immunoSEQ multiplex PCR. Here the sample spans fewer than 300,000 clones, 70% to 90% being singletons. Treatment: about 20 received Ad26.COV2.S at low or high dose, single or two shots; roughly five received placebo; per-sample allocation not given. Samples analyzed were those drawn on day 63 after the first vaccine or placebo injection. The material sequenced was peripheral blood, taken in a trial of Ad26.COV2.S vaccine versus placebo. The receptors originated from a person aged 18-60 years who received the Ad26.COV2.S COVID-19 vaccine or a placebo.

The chain uses TRBV12-2 and TRBJ2-3; the table's D call of TRBD2 was not tested on the DNA. TRBV12-2 is a recognized pseudogene. This CDR3 comprises 14 residues. The CDR3 coding sequence is TGTGCAACTAGCGGGGGGGCCATCGCAGATACGCAGTATTTT. This codes for CATSGGAIADTQYF.

This chain joins TRBV7-2 and TRBJ1-2, with 9 bases lining up with TRBD1. CDR3 length: 14 amino acids. Per the germline V gene, CDR1 is SGHTA and CDR2 is FQGNSA. The V and J ends lost 0 bases and 8 bases, in that order; junction bases with no gene match: 4. CDR3 bases: TGTGCCAGCAGCTTAGCTGGACAGGGGAAAGGCTACACCTTC. Translation: CASSLAGQGKGYTF.

The chain joins TRBV27 to TRBJ2-4; TRBD1 aligns across 8 bases. After removal of 2 bases from V and 6 bases from J, the junction contained 9 bases not matched to a gene. Germline V CDR1 and CDR2: MNHEY, SMNVEV (reference sequence). The CDR3 covers 16 residues. CDR3 DNA: TGTGCCAGCAGTTTAATCGCAGGGGGCGCCGGAAACATTCAGTACTTC. The encoded protein is CASSLIAGGAGNIQYF.

The rearrangement joins TRBV11-2 to TRBJ2-7; D may be TRBD1 (5 bases). Germline CDR1 reads SGHAT; CDR2 reads FQNNGV. This CDR3 is 18 amino acids long. V shed 0 bases and J shed 5 bases, with 23 bases lying between them. The chain's CDR3 is CASSLDILRVAGSHEQYF. The CDR3 nucleotides are TGTGCCAGCAGCTTAGACATACTCCGGGTAGCAGGGTCCCACGAGCAGTACTTC.

The V gene is TRBV2, the J gene TRBJ2-4; D is possibly TRBD1 (6 bases). The CDR3 has 16 residues. V dropped 7 bases and J dropped 0 bases, with 16 bases sitting between them. Germline lookup yields CDR1 SNHLY and CDR2 FYNNEI. This chain's CDR3 is CASTPRQGSAKNIQYF. CDR3 DNA: TGTGCCAGCACCCCTCGCCAGGGGTCAGCCAAAAACATTCAGTACTTC.

The count of this clone is one. The chain has TRBV9 and TRBJ2-2, with TRBD2 matching 9 bases. CDR3 length equals 16 residues. From germline, CDR1 is SGDLS and CDR2 YYNGEE. Trimming at V came to 4 bases and at J to 1 base, leaving 5 bases not matched to a gene. CDR3 region: CASSSRLAENTGELFF. CDR3 nucleotides: TGTGCCAGCAGCTCTAGACTAGCGGAGAACACCGGGGAGCTGTTTTTT.

The rearrangement uses TRBV5-1 and TRBJ2-5; possible D gene TRBD2, 5 bases. Germline V gives CDR1 SGHRS, CDR2 YFSETQ. The V end lost 0 bases, the J end lost 7 bases, and 19 bases lay between the germline ends. This CDR3 has 16 amino acids. The CDR3 coding sequence is TGCGCCAGCAGCTTGGTACTACAACGATTCGGAGGGACCCAGTACTTC. Residues: CASSLVLQRFGGTQYF.

The chain uses TRBV4-1 and TRBJ1-5; D not certain. The germline CDR1 and CDR2 sequences are MGHRA and YSYEKL. The CDR3 spans 18 residues. V was clipped by 4 bases and J by 4 bases, with 23 bases between them. The CDR3 DNA reads as TGCGCCAGCAGCCCCCCACTGGCGGGGTTGGTAGGGAATCAGCCCCAGCATTTT. It is translated as CASSPPLAGLVGNQPQHF.

This clone was recorded once. The chain uses TRBV2 and TRBJ1-2; D is ambiguous. Germline V gives CDR1 SNHLY, CDR2 FYNNEI. Trimming removed 6 bases at V and 2 bases at J, with 10 bases between. The CDR3 sequence is 13 residues long. CDR3 nucleotides: TGTGCCAGCAGGACGGGCCGAAACTATGGCTACACCTTC. As protein: CASRTGRNYGYTF.

The gene calls are TRBV11-2 and TRBJ2-7; 12 bases agree with TRBD2. Per germline, CDR1 SGHAT and CDR2 FQNNGV. The CDR3 is 18 amino acids. With V trimmed by 1 base and J by 4 bases, 11 bases remained unmatched. The DNA of the CDR3 is TGTGCCAGCAGCTTAGTCGGGCTAGCGGGAGGGCCGACGTACGAGCAGTACTTC. Translating gives CASSLVGLAGGPTYEQYF.

The chain carries TRBV13 and TRBJ2-4; D may correspond to TRBD1 or TRBD2 (5 bases each). V lost 2 bases to trimming and J lost 11 bases, with 22 bases between them. The CDR3 totals 16 residues. The germline CDR1 and CDR2 sequences are PRHDT and FYEKMQ (reference sequence). In DNA form, the CDR3 reads TGTGCCAGCAGCTTACCCTTGGGGGACGTGGGGAACGTTCAGTACTTC. Its translation is CASSLPLGDVGNVQYF.

The genes are TRBV3-1 (or the pseudogene TRBV3-2) and TRBJ1-6, with D hard to call. The germline V gene has CDR1 LGHDT and CDR2 YNNKEL (reference sequence). Trimming shortened V by 2 bases and J by 10 bases, and 12 bases separated the two germline ends. This CDR3 comprises 14 residues. DNA for the CDR3: TGTGCCAGCAGCCAAAGGACGTACGTCTCACCCCTCCACTTT. Encoded protein: CASSQRTYVSPLHF.

The chain combines TRBV15 with TRBJ1-4; D perhaps matches TRBD1 (6 bases). This CDR3 region has 15 residues. The ends were cut back, 2 bases at V and 8 bases at J, with 15 bases in the middle. Germline V gene lookup returns CDR1 LNHNV and CDR2 YYDKDF (reference sequence). DNA of the CDR3: TGTGCCACCAGCAGACCGCAGGGGACGGGGGAAAAACTGTTTTTT. It specifies CATSRPQGTGEKLFF.

CDR3 sequence (DNA): TGTGCCAGCAGTTACTCCGCTAGCGGGAACTCAGATACGCAGTATTTT. It is translated as CASSYSASGNSDTQYF. This sequence joins TRBV6-5 and TRBJ2-3, with TRBD2 matching 9 bases. With V trimmed by 0 bases and J by 4 bases, 5 bases remained unmatched. CDR1 and CDR2 (germline): MNHEY, SVGAGI. The CDR3 extends over 16 amino acids.

The rearrangement links TRBV6-5 to TRBJ1-2, with TRBD1 as a possible D gene (6 bases). CDR1 and CDR2 (germline): MNHEY, SVGAGI. Trimming took off 2 bases at V and 8 bases at J, with 12 bases between the two ends. The CDR3 loop spans 13 amino acids. CDR3 loop: CASSYEQGGGYTF. CDR3 nucleotides: TGTGCCAGCAGTTACGAACAGGGAGGAGGCTACACCTTC.

J is TRBJ2-7 and V is TRBV24-1; tentatively, D is TRBD1 (5 bases). Trimming took off 1 base at V and 4 bases at J, with 13 bases between the two ends. The CDR3 is 15 residues long. Germline V gives CDR1 KGHDR, CDR2 SFDVKD. The CDR3 nucleotides read TGTGCCACCAGTGATTTTCAGGGTATCGTGTACGAGCAGTACTTC. This encodes CATSDFQGIVYEQYF.

The chain has TRBV5-4 and TRBJ2-3, with 10 positions matching TRBD2. Per germline, CDR1 SGHNT and CDR2 YYREEE (reference sequence). This CDR3 is 19 amino acids long. Trimming took 4 bases from V and 3 from J; bases not matched to a gene: 17. The CDR3 here is CASSDARSGRDPKTDTQYF. The CDR3 nucleotides are TGTGCCAGCAGCGATGCGCGCAGCGGGAGGGATCCGAAAACAGATACGCAGTATTTT.

The CDR3 here is CASSLRGLADITDTQYF. CDR3 nucleotides: TGCGCCAGCAGCTTGAGGGGTCTAGCGGACATCACAGATACGCAGTATTTT. The chain is built from TRBV5-1 and TRBJ2-3; 7 nucleotides align to TRBD2. This CDR3 region has 17 residues. CDR1 and CDR2 (germline): SGHRS, YFSETQ. The J segment lost 2 bases and the V segment lost 1 base, leaving 10 bases of the junction unmatched.

This chain links TRBV4-3 with TRBJ1-2; the match to TRBD1 covers 7 bases. This CDR3 is built from 18 residues. Germline V gene data show CDR1 as LGHNA and CDR2 as YSLEER. V was pared by 4 bases and J by 0 bases, with 14 bases of the junction left unmatched. CDR3 coding DNA: TGCGCCAGCAGCCCCGCCGTGGGGAGGGGGCTGGCTAACTATGGCTACACCTTC. Protein: CASSPAVGRGLANYGYTF.

This clone showed up just once. DNA for the CDR3: TGTGCCAGCAGCCCGGGACAGGCGGAGAACACTGAAGCTTTCTTT. Its protein is CASSPGQAENTEAFF. The chain employs TRBV11-3 and TRBJ1-1; 8 bases agree with TRBD1. From germline, CDR1 is SGHNT and CDR2 YENEEA. V shed 5 bases and J 1 base; nucleotides not matched to a gene: 6. CDR3 length: 15 residues.

The DNA for the CDR3 is TGTGCCATCAGTGATGGACAGGGGGGTGGAGAGACCCAGTACTTC. Amino acids: CAISDGQGGGETQYF. J is TRBJ2-5 and V is TRBV10-3; TRBD1 agrees at 10 bases. V dropped 3 bases and J dropped 4; count of bases not matched to a gene: 5. Germline V lookup: CDR1 ENHRY, CDR2 SYGVKD. The CDR3 extends over 15 amino acids.

Turning to this clone: Other nucleotide sequences from this sample produce the same CDR3. The chain recombines TRBV9 with TRBJ2-1; D possibly uses TRBD1 or TRBD2 (5 bases each). Per the germline V gene, CDR1 is SGDLS and CDR2 is YYNGEE. Deletions cut 3 bases from V and 4 bases from J, with 14 bases between. This CDR3 has 15 residues. The chain's CDR3 is CASSARDAPYNEQFF. The CDR3 nucleotides are TGTGCCAGCAGCGCCCGGGACGCTCCTTACAATGAGCAGTTCTTC.

This chain connects TRBV6-5 to TRBJ1-2, with D hard to call. Germline CDR1 and CDR2: MNHEY and SVGAGI. V lost 6 bases, J lost 5 bases, and 19 bases lay in between. The CDR3 is made up of 15 amino acids. This chain's CDR3 is CASSLSPGSLYGYTF. CDR3 sequence (DNA): TGTGCCAGCAGCCTCTCTCCGGGGTCCTTATATGGCTACACCTTC.